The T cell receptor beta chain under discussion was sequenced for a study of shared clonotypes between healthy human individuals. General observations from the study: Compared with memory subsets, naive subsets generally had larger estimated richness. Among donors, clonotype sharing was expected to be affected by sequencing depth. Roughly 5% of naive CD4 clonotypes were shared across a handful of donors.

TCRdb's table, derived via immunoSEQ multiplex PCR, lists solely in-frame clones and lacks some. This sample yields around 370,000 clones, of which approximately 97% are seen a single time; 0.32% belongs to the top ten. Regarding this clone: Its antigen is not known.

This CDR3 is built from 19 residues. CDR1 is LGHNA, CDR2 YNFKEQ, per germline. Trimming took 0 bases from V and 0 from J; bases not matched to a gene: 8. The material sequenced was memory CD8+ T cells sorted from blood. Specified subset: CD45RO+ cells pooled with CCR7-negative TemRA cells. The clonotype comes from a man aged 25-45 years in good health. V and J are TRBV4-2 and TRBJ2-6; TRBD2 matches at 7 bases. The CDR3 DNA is TGTGCCAGCAGCCAAGAAGGGGAGGGCAGAAGCTCTGGGGCCAACGTCCTGACTTTC. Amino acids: CASSQEGEGRSSGANVLTF.